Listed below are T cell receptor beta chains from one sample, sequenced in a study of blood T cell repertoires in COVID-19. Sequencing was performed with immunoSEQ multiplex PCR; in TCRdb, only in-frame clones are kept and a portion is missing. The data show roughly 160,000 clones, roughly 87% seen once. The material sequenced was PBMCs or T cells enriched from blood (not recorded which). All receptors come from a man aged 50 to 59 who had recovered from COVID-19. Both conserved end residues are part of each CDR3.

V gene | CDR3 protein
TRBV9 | CASSIGLAGANEQFF
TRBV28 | CASSSQIRGANYEQYF
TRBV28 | CASSKQGWTGELFF
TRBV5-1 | CASSLPSGAVSEQFF
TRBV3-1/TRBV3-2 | CASSPEQGVYGYTF
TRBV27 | CASSLSGQAFTYEQYF
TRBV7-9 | CASQIYEQFF
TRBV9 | CASSVDGAGGSYNEQFF
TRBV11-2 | CASSLLSRDGYTF
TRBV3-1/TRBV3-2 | CASSPGLISNQPQHF
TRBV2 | CASRIREDTGELFF
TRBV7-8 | CASSVGTSGTDTQYF
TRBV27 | CASRIIGTSGGYEQYF
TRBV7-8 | CASSRSDGGSGNTIYF
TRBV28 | CASRRTGGSNQPQHF
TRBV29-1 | CSATWASGNEQFF
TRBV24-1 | CATSDFSTEETQYF
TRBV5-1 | CASSYTLVGGDYGYTF
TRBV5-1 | CASSLIKSDTEAFF
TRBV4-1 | CASSQDPSESTQETQYF
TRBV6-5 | CASTPPGQETQYF
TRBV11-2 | CASSLYKGPASQYF
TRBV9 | CASSESEMNTEAFF
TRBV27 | CASSWSPGGSNGYTF
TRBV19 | CASSIEGRGTAQAFF
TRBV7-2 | CASSLNRDLNYGYTF
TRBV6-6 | CASSGMGQGHSPLHF
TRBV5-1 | CASSSWTVTNSPLHF
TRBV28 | CASRTGGKGEQFF
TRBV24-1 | CATSAGRDTEAFF
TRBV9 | CASSEGQRLETQYF
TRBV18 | CASSPGTSGDVNTDTQYF
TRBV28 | CASTFSGRTSYNEQFF
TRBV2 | CASTFGGVGTNEKLFF
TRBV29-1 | CSVVGGRALTYNEQFF